The clone carrying this T cell receptor beta chain was found once. In the original workflow: From reference gene primer amplification, estimates of nucleated cell counts were derived. The method was immunoSEQ multiplex PCR; TCRdb's version includes in-frame clones alone and lacks a portion of them. The V and J calls and clone size are taken from that table; D and trimming were inferred from the DNA. The table shows fewer than 200,000 clones, with roughly 71% occurring only once. This sample is drawn from a study of blood T cell repertoires in COVID-19. Overall study context: Sites in the United States, Italy and Spain provided acute and convalescent COVID-19 samples. Sample material is recorded as cDNA or gDNA derived from T cells, B-cell-depleted T cells, or PBMCs.

The V gene's germline CDR1 is SGHDT and CDR2 YYEEEE. V was cut by 3 bases and J by 6 bases, with 18 bases left in between. This CDR3 is 16 amino acids long. V and J are TRBV5-6 and TRBJ2-2; a possible D gene is TRBD2 (5 bases). Sequencing was performed on peripheral blood. This receptor was obtained from a woman aged 80 or older with acute or convalescent COVID-19. CDR3 nucleotides: TGTGCCAGCAGCTCCCTAGCCGCACCTGGGGCCGGGGAGCTGTTTTTT. Encoded protein: CASSSLAAPGAGELFF.